This is a list of T cell receptor beta chains from one sample in a study of cytomegalovirus exposure and HLA in healthy donors. Here immunoSEQ multiplex PCR was the method, and the copy in TCRdb shows in-frame clones only, minus some. The sample shows 100,000 to 120,000 clones, more than 75% of them seen only once. Sequenced: PBMCs. All receptors come from a woman aged 25-40 years in good health and CMV-seropositive. The CDR3 runs from the conserved cysteine through the conserved F or W. The D gene is left open where the match is weak. Rows give clone size only sometimes, using once, few, many, or a class for an expanded clone.

TRBJ1-2 . . TRBV6-1 TGTGCCAGCAGTGATCCCCGAGGGATCTATGGCTACACCTTC CASSDPRGIYGYTF
TRBJ2-7 . . TRBV18 TGTGCCAGCTCACCACGCCAGGTCGGGATGGGGAACCACTACGAGCAGTACTTC CASSPRQVGMGNHYEQYF
TRBJ1-2 TRBD1 . TRBV5-5 TGTGCCAGCAGCTTGGCAGGGGGCGGGGGCTACACCTTC CASSLAGGGGYTF
TRBJ1-2 TRBD1 . TRBV6-1 TGTGCCAGCAGTGCATACAGGGGAGGCTATGGCTACACCTTC CASSAYRGGYGYTF
TRBJ2-3 TRBD2 . TRBV7-6 TGTGCCAGCAGCTTAGTTGCGGGAGGGCCGCTCACAGATACGCAGTATTTT CASSLVAGGPLTDTQYF
TRBJ1-3 . . TRBV7-2 TGTGCCAGCACCCCTGAGACCGCGCGGGGAAACACCATATATTTT CASTPETARGNTIYF
TRBJ2-1 TRBD2 . TRBV7-9 TGTGCCAGCAGATCCACTAGCGGGGGGGCCTACAATGAGCAGTTCTTC CASRSTSGGAYNEQFF
TRBJ2-7 TRBD2 . TRBV9 TGTGCCAGCAGCGTAGCCGGGGGGGCCCACGAGCAGTACTTC CASSVAGGAHEQYF
TRBJ2-7 TRBD2 . TRBV7-2 TGTGCCAGCAGCTCCACGCTAGCGGGGGGTGGGGCCCACGAGCAGTACTTC CASSSTLAGGGAHEQYF
TRBJ1-5 TRBD1 . TRBV28 TGTGCCAGCAGCCATATAGTAGGACAGGGAGGAGTGCAGCCCCAGCATTTT CASSHIVGQGGVQPQHF
TRBJ2-3 TRBD1 . TRBV10-3 TGTGCCATCAGTGAGGGGACAGGGGACACAGATACGCAGTATTTT CAISEGTGDTDTQYF
TRBJ2-1 . . TRBV2 TGTGCCAGTGGGCGGGATGAGCAGTTCTTC CASGRDEQFF
TRBJ1-2 . . TRBV4-3 TGCGCCAGCAGCCTCGAGAGGGCCTCGGGGTATGGCTACACCTTC CASSLERASGYGYTF
TRBJ1-1 . . TRBV27 TGTGCCAGCAGTTTATCGTCGGGAGGGGGAGCCACTGAAGCTTTCTTT CASSLSSGGGATEAFF
TRBJ1-1 . . TRBV30 TGTGCCTGGAGTGTACCGGGGAAAACTGAAGCTTTCTTT CAWSVPGKTEAFF
TRBJ2-3 . . TRBV4-2 TGTGCCAGCAGCCAAGATCTGGCTAGCACAGATACGCAGTATTTT CASSQDLASTDTQYF
TRBJ2-1 TRBD2 once TRBV4-1 TGCGCCAGCAGCCAACCTAGCGGGGGCCCTAATGAGCAGTTCTTC CASSQPSGGPNEQFF
TRBJ2-2 . . TRBV6-1 TGTGCCAGCATAGGAGGGTTACCCGGGGAGCTGTTTTTT CASIGGLPGELFF
TRBJ2-3 . . TRBV4-3 TGCGCCAGCAGCCAGTACATGACAGATACGCAGTATTTT CASSQYMTDTQYF
TRBJ2-7 TRBD2 . TRBV10-1 TGCGCCAGCAGTAGACTAGCGGGAGGCGAGCAGTACTTC CASSRLAGGEQYF
TRBJ1-2 TRBD1 . TRBV5-1 TGCGCCAGCAGCTTAGGACAGGGCCTTGGGGGCTACACCTTC CASSLGQGLGGYTF
TRBJ2-7 TRBD2 . TRBV2 TGTGCCAGCAGTGAGGAGGAGCGGGGAGGATGGTACGAGCAGTACTTC CASSEEERGGWYEQYF
TRBJ2-1 . . TRBV27 TGTGCCAGCAGTTCCTCCAATGAGCAGTTCTTC CASSSSNEQFF
TRBJ2-3 TRBD1 once TRBV2 TGTGCCAGCAGACAGGGGGCGAGGACGCAGTATTTT CASRQGARTQYF
TRBJ2-1 . . TRBV5-6 TGTGCCAGCAGCTTGATGGGAGGTCGTCCCAGCTCCTACAATGAGCAGTTCTTC CASSLMGGRPSSYNEQFF
TRBJ1-2 . . TRBV28 TGTGCCAGCAGCCCGGGAGGCTACTATGGCTACACCTTC CASSPGGYYGYTF
TRBJ2-6 TRBD2 . TRBV5-6 TGTGCCAGCAGCTTTCCACTAGCGGGGATCTCTGGGGCCAACGTCCTGACTTTC CASSFPLAGISGANVLTF
TRBJ2-7 TRBD2 medium-sized TRBV7-9 TGTGCCAGCAGCTTGGCGGGAGTGGACTACGAGCAGTACTTC CASSLAGVDYEQYF
TRBJ2-3 TRBD2 . TRBV29-1 TGCAGCGTTGGTCTAGCGGGAAGGACAGATACGCAGTATTTT CSVGLAGRTDTQYF
TRBJ2-1 . . TRBV20-1 TGCAGTGCTAGAGATCTTCATGAGCAGTTCTTC CSARDLHEQFF
TRBJ1-1 . . TRBV30 TGTGCCTGGAGGCAGGGAACTGAAGCTTTCTTT CAWRQGTEAFF
TRBJ2-5 TRBD2 once TRBV11-2 TGTGCCAGCAGCCAACCGACTAGCGGGAACCAAGAGACCCAGTACTTC CASSQPTSGNQETQYF
TRBJ2-5 . . TRBV6-1 TGTGCCAGCAGTGAAAAAGTAGGGGGCCAAGAGACCCAGTACTTC CASSEKVGGQETQYF
TRBJ1-2 . . TRBV13 TGTGCCAGCAGCTTCACGGGGAACGATGGCTACACCTTC CASSFTGNDGYTF
TRBJ2-3 . . TRBV27 TGTGCCAGCAGTTGGCTCGGAGGGGTACCCACAGATACGCAGTATTTT CASSWLGGVPTDTQYF
TRBJ2-2 TRBD1 . TRBV27 TGTGCCATCCGATCACAGGGGGCAGACGGGGAGCTGTTTTTT CAIRSQGADGELFF
TRBJ2-4 TRBD1 . TRBV6-6 TGTGCCAGCAGTTACTCCTCAGGGGGCCCCAAAAACATTCAGTACTTC CASSYSSGGPKNIQYF
TRBJ2-1 TRBD2 . TRBV28 TGTGCCAGCAGTAGGAGGACTAGCGGCAATGAGCAGTTCTTC CASSRRTSGNEQFF
TRBJ2-3 . . TRBV6-1 TGTGCCAGCAGTGGCGGACAGTCTTTAGTCACAGATACGCAGTATTTT CASSGGQSLVTDTQYF
TRBJ2-3 . . TRBV6-1 TGTGCCAGCAGTGAACAGGACAGACCGTACATAGATACGCAGTATTTT CASSEQDRPYIDTQYF
TRBJ1-5 . . TRBV27 TGTGCCAGCCCCCGGGTTGCTCAGCCCCAGCATTTT CASPRVAQPQHF
TRBJ2-2 TRBD2 . TRBV28 TGTGCCAGCAGGACTAGCGGGGGAAAAACCGGGGAGCTGTTTTTT CASRTSGGKTGELFF
TRBJ2-1 TRBD2 . TRBV7-9 TGTGCCAGCAGCTTACCCCCTCGACTAGCGGGAGGTACCAATGAGCAGTTCTTC CASSLPPRLAGGTNEQFF
TRBJ2-5 . . TRBV14 TGTGCCAGCAGCCAAGATAAGCAGACCCAGTACTTC CASSQDKQTQYF
TRBJ2-7 . . TRBV4-1 TGCGCCAGCAGTTATCGACTTACCTACGAGCAGTACTTC CASSYRLTYEQYF
TRBJ1-6 TRBD1 . TRBV6-5 TGTGCCAGCAGAAACAGGGGGCGCTTACCCCTCCACTTT CASRNRGRLPLHF